A selection of T cell receptor beta chains follows, all from one sample in a study of early T cells in non-severe SARS-CoV-2 infection. Via MiXCR, TCRdb re-called the 5' RACE reads, giving one row per CDR3 protein. The sample records roughly 71,000 distinct CDR3 sequences, less than 15% being singletons. The sample comprised whole blood. The source is an adult who was a healthcare worker with PCR-confirmed SARS-CoV-2 infection or an uninfected control (not recorded which). CDR3s include the opening cysteine and the closing phenylalanine or tryptophan. Each record gives: V gene, CDR3 protein.

>TRBV29-1
CSVVPGTGGNEQYF
>TRBV27
CASSFLGARTGQETQYF
>TRBV6-6
CASSSQGLYNEQFF
>TRBV24-1
CATSDGPGRGAKELYTF
>TRBV4-1
CASSPLSEETSRFTPRWEQFF
>TRBV11-2
CASSLVAGRNTDTQYF
>TRBV5-1
CASSLVGGSQETQYF
>TRBV29-1
CSVEGREGIRTEAFF
>TRBV7-9
CAILPDGHGYTF
>TRBV3-1
CASSRAGGGNTIYF
>TRBV5-1
CASSLDLNTEAFF
>TRBV6-2/TRBV6-3
CAGRAGVGNEQFF
>TRBV13
CASSLGLGRDSPLHF
>TRBV13
CASSLDRYTQYF
>TRBV9
CASSVAEGDVGNTQYF